Presented here are 10 T cell receptor beta chains from one specimen sequenced in a study of T cells after yellow fever vaccination. TCRdb reprocessed the 5' RACE reads with MiXCR, giving one entry per CDR3 protein. The sample contains 550,000 or so distinct CDR3 sequences, around 21% of which appear only once. Sequencing used PBMCs, obtained 15 days after the yellow fever booster vaccination. Receptor source: a man aged 25-45 years who received the YFV17D yellow fever vaccine.

This clonotype has only a few counts. The rearrangement links TRBV5-1 to TRBJ1-1; no firm D call. The CDR3 loop spans 13 amino acids. The germline CDR1 and CDR2 sequences are SGHRS and YFSETQ. Trimming took off 6 bases at V and 1 base at J, with 10 bases between the two ends. CDR3 sequence: CASTLGRNTEAFF. The CDR3 DNA reads TGCGCCAGCACTTTAGGAAGGAACACTGAAGCTTTCTTT.

Only a few counts were recorded for this clonotype. The rearrangement links TRBV20-1 to TRBJ2-3, with D perhaps matching TRBD1 (6 bases). This CDR3 spans 14 amino acids. Germline V gene sequence: CDR1 DFQATT, CDR2 SNEGSKA (reference sequence). The CDR3 DNA sequence: TGCAGCACCGGGACATCGATACCCCTAGATACGCAGTATTTT. Translating it yields CSTGTSIPLDTQYF.

This clonotype was counted a few times. This chain joins TRBV12-3 or TRBV12-4 and TRBJ2-2, with TRBD1 as a possible D gene (5 bases). This CDR3 is built from 14 residues. V lost 3 bases to trimming and J lost 4 bases, with 9 bases between them. For the CDR3, the DNA is TGTGCCAGCAGTTTCGACAGAATCACCGGGGAGCTGTTTTTT. It encodes CASSFDRITGELFF.

V and J are TRBV13 and TRBJ1-5, with D tentatively TRBD1 (5 bases). Trimming took off 5 bases at V and 5 bases at J, with 10 bases between the two ends. The CDR3 contains 13 residues. CDR1 and CDR2 (germline): PRHDT, FYEKMQ (reference sequence). As DNA, the CDR3 is TGTGCCAGCAGCGTAGACAGAGATCAGCCCCAGCATTTT. Translating gives CASSVDRDQPQHF.

The chain uses TRBV7-6 and TRBJ2-7; D ambiguous. The CDR3 has 18 amino acids. Trimming left V 5 bases short and J 2 bases short, with 25 bases between. Germline V CDR1 and CDR2: SGHVS, FNYEAQ. The CDR3: CASSPIVRRTRLTYEQYF. The DNA of the CDR3 is TGTGCCAGCAGCCCAATCGTTCGGCGAACCCGTCTTACCTACGAGCAGTACTTC.

The gene calls are TRBV29-1 and TRBJ1-4, with D unclear. The germline V and J ends were trimmed by 7 bases and 3 bases, with 12 bases remaining between them. The CDR3 length is 13 residues. CDR1 is SQVTM, CDR2 ANQGSEA, per germline. In nucleotides, the CDR3 is TGCAGCGCAAACTACGGAGCTAATGAAAAACTGTTTTTT. Amino acids: CSANYGANEKLFF.

This clonotype turned up a few times. The chain links TRBV7-8 to TRBJ2-7, with TRBD2 as a possible D gene (6 bases). Trimming removed 2 bases at V and 3 bases at J, with 11 bases between. There are 14 residues in the CDR3. Germline V gene sequence: CDR1 SGHVS, CDR2 FQNEAQ. CDR3 nucleotides: TGTGCCAGCAGCTTACCCGGGAGAGTCTACGAGCAGTACTTC. Its translation: CASSLPGRVYEQYF.

For the CDR3, the DNA is TGCGCCAGCAGTCCACAGGGGGCTTTTTTAGCCGGGGAGCTGTTTTTT. Translation gives CASSPQGAFLAGELFF. The V gene is TRBV5-1, the J gene TRBJ2-2; 9 nucleotides match TRBD1. From germline, CDR1 is SGHRS and CDR2 YFSETQ. After removal of 5 bases from V and 6 bases from J, the junction contained 11 bases not matched to a gene. CDR3 size: 16 residues.

J is TRBJ2-5 and V is TRBV12-3 or TRBV12-4, with a tentative D call TRBD2 (6 bases). This CDR3 has 14 amino acids. V was clipped by 6 bases and J by 2 bases, with 13 bases between them. CDR3 sequence (DNA): TGTGCCAGCAGCCCGGGAGACCTACAAGAGACCCAGTACTTC. Protein: CASSPGDLQETQYF.

This clonotype was recorded a few times. This chain joins TRBV5-1 and TRBJ1-5; 9 nucleotides line up with TRBD1. There are 16 residues in the CDR3. CDR1 SGHRS and CDR2 YFSETQ come from the germline V gene. Trimming cost V 3 bases and J 1 base; bases outside gene matches: 5. CDR3 sequence: CASSSGTGISNQPQHF. Here the CDR3 DNA reads TGCGCCAGCAGCTCGGGGACAGGGATAAGCAATCAGCCCCAGCATTTT.